One sample yielded the 16 T cell receptor beta chains listed below, sequenced in a study of blood T cell repertoires in COVID-19. TCRdb's table, derived via immunoSEQ multiplex PCR, lists solely in-frame clones and lacks some. The sample comprises 200,000 to 300,000 clones, more than 75% of which are singletons, and approximately 1.5% rests with the top ten. The sample taken for sequencing was peripheral blood. The receptors derive from a middle-aged woman who had recovered from COVID-19.

V gene TRBV5-4 combines with J gene TRBJ1-2; D unclear. Trimming cost V 0 bases and J 6 bases, with 6 bases left between them. CDR1 is SGHNT, CDR2 YYREEE, per germline (reference sequence). The CDR3 loop spans 12 amino acids. In DNA, the CDR3 is TGTGCCAGCAGCTTGGGCGGGAATGGCTACACCTTC. It is translated as CASSLGGNGYTF.

This rearrangement joins TRBV10-3 to TRBJ2-1; tentative D call: TRBD2 (6 bases). Germline CDR1 is ENHRY and CDR2 is SYGVKD. Trimming took off 8 bases at V and 8 bases at J, with 13 bases between the two ends. This CDR3 has 12 amino acids. CDR3 residues: CAIRGSQDEQFF. CDR3 nucleotide sequence: TGTGCCATCCGGGGGAGTCAGGATGAGCAGTTCTTC.

This rearrangement joins TRBV3-1 (or the pseudogene TRBV3-2) to TRBJ2-3; 10 bases are a match to TRBD1. Trimming removed 3 bases from V and 5 bases from J; junction bases left unmatched: 5. Germline CDR1 LGHDT, CDR2 YNNKEL (reference sequence). The CDR3 has 15 amino acids. CDR3 sequence reads: CASSQRDRGGDTQYF. The CDR3 nucleotides are TGTGCCAGCAGCCAGCGGGACAGGGGAGGAGATACGCAGTATTTT.

With regard to this clone: A junction boundary mismatches the germline segment, possibly from a read error. This CDR3 is CASSYYLQGSNYGYTF. DNA for the CDR3: TGTGCCAGCAGCTACTATCTGCAGGGTTCTAACTATGGCTACACCTTC. The chain recombines TRBV6-5 with TRBJ1-2; D might be TRBD1 (5 bases). The CDR3 totals 16 residues. The V gene's germline CDR1 is MNHEY and CDR2 SVGAGI.

The chain uses TRBV5-1 and TRBJ1-2, with a tentative D call TRBD1 (5 bases). Trimming took off 4 bases at V and 6 bases at J, with 13 bases between the two ends. Looked up from germline, CDR1 is SGHRS and CDR2 is YFSETQ. The CDR3 loop spans 13 amino acids. The CDR3 spells CASSTGHMDGYTF. DNA for the CDR3: TGCGCCAGCAGCACCGGACACATGGATGGCTACACCTTC.

This chain links TRBV30 with TRBJ2-2, with D tentatively TRBD1 (6 bases). The ends were cut back, 0 bases at V and 8 bases at J, with 22 bases in the middle. This CDR3 comprises 17 residues. Germline lookup yields CDR1 GTSNPN and CDR2 SVGIG (reference sequence). In DNA, the CDR3 is TGTGCCTGGAGTGTACCCCCTCCCCCAGGGGAACTAGGGGAGCTGTTTTTT. This codes for CAWSVPPPPGELGELFF.

This clone has a single count. The chain carries TRBV2 and TRBJ1-2; TRBD1 might be the D (6 bases). The length of the CDR3 is 12 residues. Looked up from germline, CDR1 is SNHLY and CDR2 is FYNNEI. V was trimmed by 8 bases and J by 4 bases, leaving 11 bases between them. This CDR3 reads CASAQGIYGYTF. The CDR3 nucleotides are TGTGCCAGCGCCCAGGGGATCTATGGCTACACCTTC.

V usage is TRBV18 and J usage is TRBJ2-3, with 7 bases lining up with TRBD1. The junction had 6 bases not matched to a gene; V was cut back by 6 bases and J by 6 bases. Per germline, CDR1 KGHSH and CDR2 LQKENI. CDR3 length equals 13 residues. The CDR3 region is CASSPTGRDTQYF. The CDR3 nucleotides read TGTGCCAGCTCGCCGACAGGGCGCGATACGCAGTATTTT.

The chain recombines TRBV18 with TRBJ1-2; 8 bases are a match to TRBD1. J was trimmed by 5 bases and V by 5 bases; bases with no gene match: 4. The CDR3 loop spans 13 amino acids. The germline V gene has CDR1 KGHSH and CDR2 LQKENI. The CDR3 reads CASSKDREYGYTF. CDR3 nucleotides: TGTGCCAGCTCAAAGGACAGGGAGTATGGCTACACCTTC.

J is TRBJ1-4 and V is TRBV3-1 (or the pseudogene TRBV3-2); no clear D gene. Deletions cut 0 bases from V and 3 bases from J, with 14 bases between. Germline loops: CDR1 LGHDT, CDR2 YNNKEL (reference sequence). This CDR3 comprises 17 residues. CDR3 nucleotides: TGTGCCAGCAGCCAAGATGTGTTAGCTTCCCCTAATGAAAAACTGTTTTTT. It is translated as CASSQDVLASPNEKLFF.

V is TRBV29-1 and J is TRBJ2-3; 7 bases line up with TRBD1. V lost 6 bases, J lost 2 bases, and 8 bases stayed unmatched. This CDR3 is built from 14 residues. CDR1 is SQVTM, CDR2 ANQGSEA, per germline. The CDR3 region has the DNA TGCAGCGTAGGATCGGGACAGCCCACAGATACGCAGTATTTT. The encoded protein is CSVGSGQPTDTQYF.

V gene TRBV2 combines with J gene TRBJ2-3; 10 nucleotides match TRBD2. Per the germline V gene, CDR1 is SNHLY and CDR2 is FYNNEI. The CDR3 length is 16 residues. Losses at the gene ends were 4 bases for V and 2 bases for J; bases not matched to a gene: 6. The CDR3 spells CASSAFLAGDTDTQYF. For the CDR3, the DNA is TGTGCCAGCAGTGCTTTCCTAGCGGGGGACACAGATACGCAGTATTTT.

J is TRBJ2-7 and V is TRBV3-1 (or the pseudogene TRBV3-2); TRBD1 matches 8 bases. There are 14 residues in the CDR3. CDR1 and CDR2 from the germline V gene are LGHDT and YNNKEL (reference sequence). V lost 6 bases and J lost 5; bases outside the gene matches: 9. In DNA, the CDR3 is TGTGCCAGCAGACAGGACAGGGCTCCCCACGAGCAGTACTTC. Its protein is CASRQDRAPHEQYF.

The chain recombines TRBV2 with TRBJ2-3; 10 nucleotides match TRBD2. The V gene's germline CDR1 is SNHLY and CDR2 FYNNEI. This CDR3 is built from 16 residues. CDR3 residues: CATLVRSGGAGDTQYF. The CDR3 DNA reads TGTGCGACACTGGTTAGGAGCGGGGGGGCCGGGGATACGCAGTATTTT. Variable domain in full (rest from reference TRBV2 and TRBJ2-3): EPEVTQTPSHQVTQMGQEVILRCVPISNHLYFYWYRQILGQKVEFLVSFYNNEISEKSEIFDDQFSVERPDGSNFTLKIRSTKLEDSAMYFCATLVRSGGAGDTQYFGPGTRLTVL.

The gene calls are TRBV27 and TRBJ1-4; D gene ambiguous. V lost 6 bases and J lost 2, with 4 bases in between. The CDR3 runs 12 residues. Germline V gives CDR1 MNHEY, CDR2 SMNVEV (reference sequence). This CDR3 is CASSPTNEKLFF. The DNA for the CDR3 is TGTGCCAGCAGCCCTACTAATGAAAAACTGTTTTTT.

The chain uses TRBV4-3 and TRBJ2-2; 7 bases align to TRBD1. In germline, CDR1 is LGHNA, CDR2 YSLEER. The length of the CDR3 is 16 residues. V was clipped by 4 bases and J by 3 bases; unmatched bases: 8. The CDR3 is CASSRGQSLYTGELFF. The DNA for the CDR3 is TGCGCCAGCAGCCGGGGACAGAGTCTTTACACCGGGGAGCTGTTTTTT.